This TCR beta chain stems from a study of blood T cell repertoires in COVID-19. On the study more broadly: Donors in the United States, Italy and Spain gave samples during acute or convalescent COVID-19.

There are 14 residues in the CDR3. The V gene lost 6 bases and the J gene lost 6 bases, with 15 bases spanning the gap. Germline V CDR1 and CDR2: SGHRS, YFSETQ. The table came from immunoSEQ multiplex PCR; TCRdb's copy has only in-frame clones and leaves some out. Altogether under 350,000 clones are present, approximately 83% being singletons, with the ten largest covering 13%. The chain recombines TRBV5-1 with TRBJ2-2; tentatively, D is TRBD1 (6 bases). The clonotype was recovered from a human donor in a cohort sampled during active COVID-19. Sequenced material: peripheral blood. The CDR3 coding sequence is TGCGCCAGCACCACCCCTCAGGGGTCCGGGGAGCTGTTTTTT. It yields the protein CASTTPQGSGELFF.